Following are 14 T cell receptor beta chains from one sample sequenced in a study of T cell changes during pregnancy in multiple sclerosis. Sequencing used immunoSEQ multiplex PCR; TCRdb keeps in-frame clones, though not all of them. The sample holds some 60,000 clones, about nine tenths seen once. The sequencing here drew on peripheral blood, taken in the second trimester of pregnancy. The receptor source for this set is a female donor in good health, enrolled as a control in a pregnancy study.

V usage is TRBV11-2 and J usage is TRBJ2-1; 7 positions match TRBD2. Germline V gene sequence: CDR1 SGHAT, CDR2 FQNNGV. With 4 bases clipped from V and 4 bases from J, the junction kept 7 bases outside the gene matches. The CDR3 loop spans 15 amino acids. The CDR3 reads CASSSSGVIYNEQFF. The CDR3 region has the DNA TGTGCCAGCAGCTCCAGCGGGGTGATATACAATGAGCAGTTCTTC.

This chain connects TRBV28 to TRBJ2-7; 13 bases fit TRBD2. CDR1 and CDR2 from the germline V gene are MDHEN and SYDVKM. The CDR3 length is 17 residues. The junction had 8 bases not matched to a gene; V was cut back by 6 bases and J by 0 bases. This CDR3 reads CASSRRTSGSASYEQYF. DNA for the CDR3: TGTGCCAGCAGCCGGAGGACTAGCGGGAGCGCCTCCTACGAGCAGTACTTC.

This sequence joins TRBV9 and TRBJ1-4; D perhaps matches TRBD1 (5 bases). CDR1 SGDLS and CDR2 YYNGEE come from the germline V gene. Trimming pared 1 base from V and 5 bases from J, leaving 12 bases between. The CDR3 is 15 amino acids. The CDR3 DNA reads as TGTGCCAGCAGCGTATCAGGGACTTTAAATGAAAAACTGTTTTTT. Amino acid sequence: CASSVSGTLNEKLFF.

The chain recombines TRBV5-4 with TRBJ2-3; no clear D. Germline lookup yields CDR1 SGHNT and CDR2 YYREEE (reference sequence). The length of the CDR3 is 13 residues. Trimming stripped 0 bases from V and 4 bases from J, with 6 bases between. Here the CDR3 reads CASSLAEADTQYF. The CDR3 coding sequence is TGTGCCAGCAGCTTGGCCGAGGCAGATACGCAGTATTTT.

This clone is large within its sample. The V gene is TRBV4-1, the J gene TRBJ2-7; 11 positions agree with TRBD2. The CDR3 is 15 residues long. Germline lookup yields CDR1 MGHRA and CDR2 YSYEKL. V dropped 1 base and J dropped 3; count of bases not matched to a gene: 2. The CDR3 DNA reads as TGCGCCAGCAGCCAAGGACTAGCGGGGAGCTACGAGCAGTACTTC. The encoded protein is CASSQGLAGSYEQYF.

The chain uses TRBV29-1 and TRBJ1-1; the D gene is possibly TRBD1 (6 bases). The CDR3 has 14 amino acids. V dropped 7 bases and J dropped 2 bases, with 17 bases sitting between them. Per germline, CDR1 SQVTM and CDR2 ANQGSEA. Here the CDR3 DNA reads TGCAGCGGGGGGGGGCATGGGTCAAACACTGAAGCTTTCTTT. Its translation is CSGGGHGSNTEAFF.

The genes are TRBV7-2 and TRBJ1-2; D is possibly TRBD1 (5 bases). V lost 6 bases to trimming and J lost 5 bases, with 22 bases between them. In germline, CDR1 is SGHTA, CDR2 FQGNSA. The CDR3 loop spans 16 amino acids. The CDR3 loop reads CASSSTATFYQYGYTF. CDR3 DNA: TGTGCCAGCAGTTCGACAGCGACTTTTTACCAATATGGCTACACCTTC.

The V gene is TRBV30, the J gene TRBJ2-2; TRBD2 matches 10 bases. V dropped 2 bases and J dropped 7; count of bases not matched to a gene: 16. The CDR3 has 18 amino acids. Per the germline V gene, CDR1 is GTSNPN and CDR2 is SVGIG (reference sequence). CDR3 region: CAWSTSGRALRGGGELFF. DNA for the CDR3: TGTGCCTGGAGTACCAGCGGGAGGGCCCTCAGGGGAGGCGGGGAGCTGTTTTTT.

The chain carries TRBV25-1 and TRBJ2-1, with 8 bases that match TRBD2. This CDR3 is 16 amino acids long. V trimming: 2 bases; J trimming: 6 bases; junction bases outside the gene matches: 9. Germline V gene sequence: CDR1 MGHDK, CDR2 SYGVNS. The CDR3 coding sequence is TGTGCCAGCAGTGAACTAAGAAGGACTAGCCCCAATGAGCAGTTCTTC. Protein: CASSELRRTSPNEQFF.

The chain combines TRBV5-4 with TRBJ2-7; D uncertain. The germline gives CDR1 SGHNT, CDR2 YYREEE (reference sequence). V shed 0 bases and J shed 3 bases, with 10 bases lying between them. The CDR3 length is 14 residues. The CDR3 bases are TGTGCCAGCAGCTTGGATCTCTCTTTCTACGAGCAGTACTTC. Translated: CASSLDLSFYEQYF. Complete variable domain (other parts from reference TRBV5-4 and TRBJ2-7): ETGVTQSPTHLIKTRGQQVTLRCSSQSGHNTVSWYQQALGQGPQFIFQYYREEENGRGNFPPRFSGLQFPNYSSELNVNALELDDSALYLCASSLDLSFYEQYFGPGTRLTVT.

V usage is TRBV11-2 and J usage is TRBJ2-7; perhaps TRBD2 as D (5 bases). Trimming cost V 0 bases and J 6 bases, with 12 bases left between them. CDR3 length equals 14 residues. Looked up from germline, CDR1 is SGHAT and CDR2 is FQNNGV. This CDR3 reads CASSLDLRVSEQYF. The CDR3 DNA is TGTGCCAGCAGCTTAGATCTGCGGGTCTCCGAGCAGTACTTC. The variable domain in full, with the rest retrieved from reference TRBV11-2 and TRBJ2-7, is EAGVAQSPRYKIIEKRQSVAFWCNPISGHATLYWYQQILGQGPKLLIQFQNNGVVDDSQLPKDRFSAERLKGVDSTLKIQPAKLEDSAVYLCASSLDLRVSEQYFGPGTRLTVT.

This clone was counted between two and nine times. V usage is TRBV6-4 and J usage is TRBJ2-1, with 9 bases fitting TRBD2. After removal of 4 bases from V and 4 bases from J, the junction contained 5 bases not matched to a gene. The CDR3 loop spans 15 amino acids. Germline assignment: CDR1 MRHNA and CDR2 SNTAGT. The CDR3 spells CASSVASGEYNEQFF. The CDR3 coding sequence is TGTGCCAGCAGTGTGGCTAGCGGGGAGTACAATGAGCAGTTCTTC.

The chain couples TRBV5-1 to TRBJ2-3; TRBD1 aligns across 8 bases. The ends lost 0 bases at V and 6 bases at J; junction bases unmatched: 6. The germline gives CDR1 SGHRS, CDR2 YFSETQ. CDR3 size: 15 residues. The CDR3, as DNA: TGCGCCAGCAGCTTGGCCCGGACAGGGTCTGATACGCAGTATTTT. It is translated as CASSLARTGSDTQYF.

The V call is TRBV19, the J call TRBJ2-1, with D maybe TRBD1 (6 bases). V lost 10 bases to trimming and J lost 5 bases, with 18 bases between them. Germline values: CDR1 LNHDA, CDR2 SQIVND (reference sequence). The CDR3 extends over 14 amino acids. The DNA of the CDR3 is TGTGCCACCGGGGACATAATACTCAACAATGAGCAGTTCTTC. The encoded protein is CATGDIILNNEQFF.